The 16 T cell receptor beta chains below all came from one sample that was sequenced in a study of lung T cells in sarcoidosis with Löfgren's syndrome (dated by TCRdb to about 2017). The instrument given in TCRdb is Illumina MiSeq. The public reads were quality trimmed at Q25 with fastp and then assembled into clones with MiXCR by TCRdb, keeping productive beta chains. Entries are consolidated by CDR3 protein sequence, retaining the most common genes and DNA. The sample table shows about 19,000 distinct CDR3 sequences, and 20% to 25% are seen once. Clones ranked in the top ten supply roughly 0.7% of the sample. Material: CD4+ T cells from bronchoalveolar lavage. The receptors here all came from a human donor with sarcoidosis (Löfgren's syndrome or another form), or a control subject (not recorded which).

Ten or more counts support this clonotype. The rearrangement uses TRBV5-1 and TRBJ2-7; 8 bases match TRBD1. The CDR3 contains 15 residues. The trim removed 4 bases at V and 2 bases at J, leaving 8 bases unmatched. From germline, CDR1 is SGHRS and CDR2 YFSETQ. The CDR3 sequence: CASSPGGQGAYEQYF. DNA of the CDR3: TGCGCCAGCAGCCCAGGAGGACAGGGAGCCTACGAGCAGTACTTC. The variable domain in full, with the rest retrieved from reference TRBV5-1 and TRBJ2-7, is KAGVTQTPRYLIKTRGQQVTLSCSPISGHRSVSWYQQTPGQGLQFLFEYFSETQRNKGNFPGRFSGRQFSNSRSEMNVSTLELGDSALYLCASSPGGQGAYEQYFGPGTRLTVT.

A few counts support this clonotype. V usage is TRBV5-4 and J usage is TRBJ2-3; perhaps TRBD1 as D (6 bases). The CDR3 contains 18 residues. Germline CDR1 SGHNT, CDR2 YYREEE (reference sequence). Trimming stripped 4 bases from V and 0 bases from J, with 21 bases between. The CDR3 loop reads CASSPPFPGHQSTDTQYF. The CDR3 nucleotides read TGTGCCAGCAGCCCCCCTTTCCCGGGACACCAAAGCACAGATACGCAGTATTTT.

This clonotype was found many times. The rearrangement links TRBV19 to TRBJ2-3, with D uncertain. The CDR3 sequence is 9 residues long. The ends were cut back, 9 bases at V and 3 bases at J, with 1 base in the middle. The germline gives CDR1 LNHDA, CDR2 SQIVND (reference sequence). The CDR3 sequence is CARTDTQYF. In DNA form, the CDR3 reads TGTGCCAGAACAGATACGCAGTATTTT.

This clonotype was observed a handful of times. This chain uses TRBV7-9 with TRBJ2-1, with 8 bases that match TRBD1. CDR1 is SEHNR, CDR2 FQNEAQ, per germline (reference sequence). This CDR3 is built from 14 residues. Trimming cost V 4 bases and J 4 bases; bases outside gene matches: 3. The CDR3 nucleotides are TGTGCCAGCAGCTACCGGGACAGGTACAATGAGCAGTTCTTC. It specifies CASSYRDRYNEQFF.

The chain is built from TRBV3-1 and TRBJ1-4; D unresolved. Germline CDR1 reads LGHDT; CDR2 reads YNNKEL (reference sequence). CDR3 length: 13 amino acids. DNA of the CDR3: TGTACCACCTCCCTTGCGCGAAATGAAAAACTGTTTTTT. Residues: CTTSLARNEKLFF.

This clonotype was seen more than once but under ten times. The chain is built from TRBV18 and TRBJ2-6, with D perhaps TRBD1 (5 bases). V dropped 5 bases and J dropped 4 bases, with 12 bases sitting between them. Germline CDR1 and CDR2: KGHSH and LQKENI. The CDR3 consists of 15 residues. This CDR3 is CASSEGVAGANVLTF. CDR3 coding DNA: TGTGCCAGCTCAGAAGGGGTCGCCGGGGCCAACGTCCTGACTTTC.

Worth noting for this clonotype: One end of the junction does not line up with germline, which may come from a read error. The rearrangement joins TRBV15 to TRBJ1-1; D call uncertain. This CDR3 spans 13 amino acids. Germline assignment: CDR1 LNHNV and CDR2 YYDKDF (reference sequence). The DNA of the CDR3 is TGTGCCACCAGCCCCCGTTACGGCACTGAGGCTTTCTTT. This translates into CATSPRYGTEAFF.

The table lists this clonotype with many counts. V gene TRBV18 combines with J gene TRBJ2-3, with D perhaps TRBD1 (5 bases). The CDR3 runs to 14 residues. CDR1 is KGHSH and CDR2 is LQKENI in the germline V gene. The ends were cut back, 3 bases at V and 4 bases at J, with 11 bases in the middle. The CDR3 coding sequence is TGTGCCAGCTCACCGTTACGACAGTCAGATACGCAGTATTTT. It is translated as CASSPLRQSDTQYF.

This clonotype was picked up many times. The V and J genes are TRBV28 and TRBJ2-7; D may correspond to TRBD1 or TRBD2 (6 bases each). Germline V lookup: CDR1 MDHEN, CDR2 SYDVKM. The CDR3 extends over 14 amino acids. Trimming left V 8 bases short and J 2 bases short, with 16 bases between. The CDR3 spells CASQRGAQAYEQYF. CDR3 sequence (DNA): TGTGCCAGCCAAAGGGGGGCGCAGGCCTACGAGCAGTACTTC.

Points on this clonotype: This sequence may be a read error, since a much larger clone differs from it by one base. This chain joins TRBV14 and TRBJ2-1; D remains ambiguous. The V gene's germline CDR1 is SGHDN and CDR2 FVKESK. This CDR3 contains 16 residues. This CDR3 is CASSQEVNWPYSEQFF. The CDR3 nucleotides read TGTGCCAGCAGCCAAGAAGTAAATTGGCCTTACAGTGAGCAGTTCTTC.

Comments on this clonotype: With a much larger clone just one base away, this may be a read error. The chain has TRBV4-3 and TRBJ1-5, with no clear D. Germline lookup yields CDR1 LGHNA and CDR2 YSLEER. This CDR3 is 13 amino acids long. CDR3 amino acids: CASSQDRNQPKHF. The CDR3, as DNA: TGCGCCAGCAGCCAAGACCGCAATCAGCCCAAGCATTTT.

This clonotype has just a few counts. The CDR3 DNA follows: TGTGCCAGCAGTAGGGACGGGGGACGCTATGGCTACACCTTC. It is translated as CASSRDGGRYGYTF. The V gene is TRBV2, the J gene TRBJ1-2, with a tentative D call TRBD1 (5 bases). V dropped 5 bases and J dropped 4 bases, with 14 bases sitting between them. Germline V CDR1 and CDR2: SNHLY, FYNNEI. This CDR3 contains 14 residues. The full variable domain, rest sourced from reference TRBV2 and TRBJ1-2, is EPEVTQTPSHQVTQMGQEVILRCVPISNHLYFYWYRQILGQKVEFLVSFYNNEISEKSEIFDDQFSVERPDGSNFTLKIRSTKLEDSAMYFCASSRDGGRYGYTFGSGTRLTVV.

A few counts support this clonotype. A read error may be the cause here, since a much bigger clone is one base away. The chain has TRBV28 and TRBJ1-1; possible D gene TRBD1, 6 bases. CDR1 is MDHEN and CDR2 is SYDVKM in the germline V gene. Trimming cost V 5 bases and J 10 bases, with 20 bases left between them. The CDR3 loop spans 14 amino acids. The CDR3 reads CASSPSDSPPRAFF. DNA of the CDR3: TGTGCCAGCAGTCCTTCGGACAGCCCCCCCAGAGCTTTCTTT.

This chain connects TRBV30 to TRBJ2-2, with a weak D call TRBD1 (5 bases). The CDR3 extends over 13 amino acids. The germline V gene has CDR1 GTSNPN and CDR2 SVGIG (reference sequence). The V end was cut by 4 bases, the J end by 0 bases, with 6 bases between. Written as DNA, the CDR3 is TGTGCCTGGACAGGGACGAACACCGGGGAGCTGTTTTTT. It specifies CAWTGTNTGELFF.

This clonotype was counted many times. The chain combines TRBV20-1 with TRBJ2-3; 9 bases align to TRBD1. Germline assignment: CDR1 DFQATT and CDR2 SNEGSKA (reference sequence). V dropped 5 bases and J dropped 0; count of bases not matched to a gene: 9. CDR3 length: 16 amino acids. The CDR3 loop reads CSAGRQGEHSTDTQYF. CDR3 nucleotides: TGCAGTGCTGGAAGACAGGGGGAACATAGCACAGATACGCAGTATTTT.

This clonotype has a count of ten or more. This sequence joins TRBV7-2 and TRBJ2-3; D gene uncertain. The CDR3 loop spans 12 amino acids. Trimming shortened V by 2 bases and J by 6 bases, and 6 bases separated the two germline ends. Germline CDR1 reads SGHTA; CDR2 reads FQGNSA. CDR3 DNA sequence: TGTGCCAGCAGCTTAATGGGGGATACGCAGTATTTT. This codes for CASSLMGDTQYF.